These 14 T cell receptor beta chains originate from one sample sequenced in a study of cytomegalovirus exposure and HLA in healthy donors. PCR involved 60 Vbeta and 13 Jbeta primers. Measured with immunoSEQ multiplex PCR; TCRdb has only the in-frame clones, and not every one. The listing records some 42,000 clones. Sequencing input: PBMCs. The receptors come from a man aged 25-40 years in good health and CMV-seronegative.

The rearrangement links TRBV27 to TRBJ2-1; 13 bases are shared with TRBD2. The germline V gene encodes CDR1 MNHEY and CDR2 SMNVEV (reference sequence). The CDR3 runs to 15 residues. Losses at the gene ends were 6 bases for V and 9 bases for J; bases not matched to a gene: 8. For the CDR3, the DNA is TGTGCCAGCAGGAAACTAGCGGGAGGGTTAGGTGAGCAGTTCTTC. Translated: CASRKLAGGLGEQFF.

The CDR3 loop is CASSLGEGSPLHF. Written as DNA, the CDR3 is TGCGCCAGCAGCTTGGGAGAGGGTTCACCCCTCCACTTT. The chain links TRBV5-1 to TRBJ1-6; no definite D call. Trimming cost V 0 bases and J 9 bases, with 7 bases left between them. The CDR3 spans 13 residues. Germline lookup yields CDR1 SGHRS and CDR2 YFSETQ. The full variable domain, in which reference TRBV5-1 and TRBJ1-6 provide the parts outside the CDR3, is KAGVTQTPRYLIKTRGQQVTLSCSPISGHRSVSWYQQTPGQGLQFLFEYFSETQRNKGNFPGRFSGRQFSNSRSEMNVSTLELGDSALYLCASSLGEGSPLHFGNGTRLTVT.

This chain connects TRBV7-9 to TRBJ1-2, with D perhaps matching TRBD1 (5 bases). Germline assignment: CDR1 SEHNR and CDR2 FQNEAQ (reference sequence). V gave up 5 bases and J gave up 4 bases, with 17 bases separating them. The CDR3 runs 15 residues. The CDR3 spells CASSGGDVYSYGYTF. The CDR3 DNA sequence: TGTGCCAGCAGCGGGGGGGACGTGTACAGCTATGGCTACACCTTC.

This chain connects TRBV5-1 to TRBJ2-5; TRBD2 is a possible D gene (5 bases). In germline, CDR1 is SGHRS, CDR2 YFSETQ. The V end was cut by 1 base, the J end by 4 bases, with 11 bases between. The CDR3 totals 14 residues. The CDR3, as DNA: TGCGCCAGCAGCTTGTACGAGGGCGCAGAGACCCAGTACTTC. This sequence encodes CASSLYEGAETQYF.

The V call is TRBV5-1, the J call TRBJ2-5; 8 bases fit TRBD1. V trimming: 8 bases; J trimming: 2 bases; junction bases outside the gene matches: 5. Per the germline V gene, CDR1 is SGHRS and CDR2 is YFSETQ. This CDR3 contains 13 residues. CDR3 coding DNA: TGCGCCAGTTGGACAGGGAGACAAGAGACCCAGTACTTC. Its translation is CASWTGRQETQYF.

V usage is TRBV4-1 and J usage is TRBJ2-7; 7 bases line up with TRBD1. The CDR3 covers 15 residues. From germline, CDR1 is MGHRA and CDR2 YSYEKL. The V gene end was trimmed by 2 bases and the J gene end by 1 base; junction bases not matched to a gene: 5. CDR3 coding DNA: TGCGCCAGCAGCCAAAACGACAGGGCGTCCTACGAGCAGTACTTC. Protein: CASSQNDRASYEQYF.

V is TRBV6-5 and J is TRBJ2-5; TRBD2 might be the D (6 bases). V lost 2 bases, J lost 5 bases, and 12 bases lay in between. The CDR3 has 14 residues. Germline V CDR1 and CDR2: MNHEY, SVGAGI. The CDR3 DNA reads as TGTGCCAGCAGTTACCCGGACTACCCCGAGACCCAGTACTTC. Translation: CASSYPDYPETQYF.

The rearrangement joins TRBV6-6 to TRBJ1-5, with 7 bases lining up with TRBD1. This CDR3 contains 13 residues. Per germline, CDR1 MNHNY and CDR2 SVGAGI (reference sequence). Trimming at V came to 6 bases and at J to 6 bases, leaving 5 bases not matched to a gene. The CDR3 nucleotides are TGTGCCAGCAGCCGTGACAGGGTTCAGCCCCAGCATTTT. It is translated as CASSRDRVQPQHF.

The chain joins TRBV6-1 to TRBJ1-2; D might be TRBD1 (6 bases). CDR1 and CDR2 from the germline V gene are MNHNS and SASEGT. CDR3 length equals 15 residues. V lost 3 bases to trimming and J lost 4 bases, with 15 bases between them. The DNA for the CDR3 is TGTGCCAGCAGTGACCTCGTGGACAGCGTCTATGGCTACACCTTC. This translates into CASSDLVDSVYGYTF.

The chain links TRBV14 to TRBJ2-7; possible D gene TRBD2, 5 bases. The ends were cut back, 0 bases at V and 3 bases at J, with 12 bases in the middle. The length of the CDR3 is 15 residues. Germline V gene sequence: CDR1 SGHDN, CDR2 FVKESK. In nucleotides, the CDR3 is TGTGCCAGCAGCCAAGAGCCAGCGGAGCTCTACGAGCAGTACTTC. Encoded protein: CASSQEPAELYEQYF.

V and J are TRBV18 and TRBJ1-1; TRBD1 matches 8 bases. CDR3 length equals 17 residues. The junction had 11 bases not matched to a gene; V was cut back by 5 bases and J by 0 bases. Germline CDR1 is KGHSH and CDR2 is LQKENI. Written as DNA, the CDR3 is TGTGCCAGCTCAACAATCCGCAGGGGGCGCGTGAACACTGAAGCTTTCTTT. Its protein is CASSTIRRGRVNTEAFF.

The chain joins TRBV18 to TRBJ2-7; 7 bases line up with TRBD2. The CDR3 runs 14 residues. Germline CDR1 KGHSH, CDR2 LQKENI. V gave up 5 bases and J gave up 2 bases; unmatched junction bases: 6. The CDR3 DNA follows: TGTGCCAGCTCAGCCTCCGGGACTACCTACGAGCAGTACTTC. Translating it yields CASSASGTTYEQYF.

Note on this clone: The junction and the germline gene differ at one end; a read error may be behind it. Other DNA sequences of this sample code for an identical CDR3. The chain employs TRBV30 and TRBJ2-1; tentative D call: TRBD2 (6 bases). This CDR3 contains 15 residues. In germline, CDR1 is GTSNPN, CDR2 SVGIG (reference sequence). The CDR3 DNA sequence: TGTGCCTGGAGTCCACTAGCCAGCTCCGACAATGAGCAGTTCTTC. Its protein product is CAWSPLASSDNEQFF.

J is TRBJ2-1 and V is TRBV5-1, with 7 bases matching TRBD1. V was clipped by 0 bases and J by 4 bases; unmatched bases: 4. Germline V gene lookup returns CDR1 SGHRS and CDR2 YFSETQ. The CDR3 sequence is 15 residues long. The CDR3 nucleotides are TGCGCCAGCAGCTTGGAAGGCAGGGGGTACAATGAGCAGTTCTTC. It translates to CASSLEGRGYNEQFF.